These 14 T cell receptor beta chains share one sample of origin, sequenced in a study of Ad26.COV2.S vaccination and SARS-CoV-2 variants. The protocol was immunoSEQ multiplex PCR, while the TCRdb copy is restricted to in-frame clones and leaves out a portion. The sample carries some 410,000 clones, 92% recorded once. Documented treatment: around 19 received Ad26.COV2.S at low or high dose, single or two shots; several received placebo; per-sample allocation not given. Day 63 following the first vaccine or placebo injection was when the samples were taken. The material sequenced was peripheral blood, taken in a trial of Ad26.COV2.S vaccine versus placebo. The source is a person aged 18-60 years who received the Ad26.COV2.S COVID-19 vaccine or a placebo.

This rearrangement joins TRBV3-1 (or the pseudogene TRBV3-2) to TRBJ2-4, with D possibly matching TRBD1 (6 bases). CDR3 length equals 15 residues. CDR1 and CDR2 from the germline V gene are LGHDT and YNNKEL (reference sequence). Deletions cut 1 base from V and 2 bases from J, with 9 bases between. Here the CDR3 reads CASSQGQGPKNIQYF. In nucleotides, the CDR3 is TGTGCCAGCAGCCAAGGTCAGGGGCCCAAAAACATTCAGTACTTC.

The gene calls are TRBV19 and TRBJ2-3, with TRBD2 matching 7 bases. With V trimmed by 7 bases and J by 1 base, 2 bases remained unmatched. The germline CDR1 and CDR2 sequences are LNHDA and SQIVND (reference sequence). This CDR3 region has 13 residues. The CDR3 region is CASTSGGTDTQYF. DNA for the CDR3: TGTGCCAGTACAAGCGGGGGCACAGATACGCAGTATTTT.

The chain uses TRBV3-1 (or the pseudogene TRBV3-2) and TRBJ1-3, with D uncertain. V lost 0 bases to trimming and J lost 0 bases, with 12 bases between them. The CDR3 loop spans 17 amino acids. The germline V gene encodes CDR1 LGHDT and CDR2 YNNKEL (reference sequence). This CDR3 reads CASSQDLAASSGNTIYF. CDR3 bases: TGTGCCAGCAGCCAAGATCTGGCGGCGAGCTCTGGAAACACCATATATTTT.

The V call is TRBV10-2, the J call TRBJ2-7; TRBD2 matches 11 bases. V lost 6 bases and J lost 4; bases outside the gene matches: 23. Germline V gene lookup returns CDR1 WSHSY and CDR2 SAAADI. The CDR3 runs 20 residues. The DNA of the CDR3 is TGCGCCAGCAGATTAGCCGAACTAGCGGGGGCCCTCCCGCAAAATTACGAGCAGTACTTC. Amino acid sequence: CASRLAELAGALPQNYEQYF.

This clone occurred once. The chain uses TRBV28 and TRBJ1-2; a weak D match, TRBD1 (5 bases). V lost 3 bases and J 5 bases, leaving 19 bases between the germline ends. This CDR3 comprises 16 residues. Germline assignment: CDR1 MDHEN and CDR2 SYDVKM. CDR3: CASSFGPRGGPYGYTF. CDR3 nucleotide sequence: TGTGCCAGCAGTTTCGGCCCAAGGGGTGGCCCATATGGCTACACCTTC.

V usage is TRBV28 and J usage is TRBJ2-3; TRBD2 matches at 12 bases. This CDR3 is 17 amino acids long. CDR1 is MDHEN, CDR2 SYDVKM, per germline. The trim removed 4 bases at V and 6 bases at J, leaving 11 bases unmatched. CDR3: CASSYLAGGPFPDTQYF. CDR3 bases: TGTGCCAGCAGTTACCTAGCGGGGGGGCCGTTTCCTGATACGCAGTATTTT.

The CDR3 DNA is TGTGCCAGCAGCTTAGGGTGGGACATTCAGTACTTC. It yields the protein CASSLGWDIQYF. The V gene is TRBV7-8, the J gene TRBJ2-4; D gene uncertain. V lost 1 base to trimming and J lost 8 bases, with 6 bases between them. Germline CDR1 reads SGHVS; CDR2 reads FQNEAQ. This CDR3 region has 12 residues. Filled out from reference TRBV7-8 and TRBJ2-4, the complete variable domain reads GAGVSQSPRYKVAKRGQDVALRCDPISGHVSLFWYQQALGQGPEFLTYFQNEAQLDKSGLPSDRFFAERPEGSVSTLKIQRTQQEDSAVYLCASSLGWDIQYFGAGTRLSVL.

The rearrangement links TRBV5-1 to TRBJ1-2, with D perhaps matching TRBD1 (5 bases). There are 13 residues in the CDR3. Trimming took off 0 bases at V and 8 bases at J, with 11 bases between the two ends. Germline CDR1 SGHRS, CDR2 YFSETQ. As DNA, the CDR3 is TGCGCCAGCAGCTTGGCCCAGGGAAGAGGCTACACCTTC. This encodes CASSLAQGRGYTF.

The chain uses TRBV6-5 and TRBJ2-2; D remains ambiguous. Trimming removed 2 bases from V and 2 bases from J, with 9 bases in between. This CDR3 comprises 15 residues. Germline loops: CDR1 MNHEY, CDR2 SVGAGI. DNA for the CDR3: TGTGCCAGCAGTTACGTCGGCGGAAACACCGGGGAGCTGTTTTTT. This encodes CASSYVGGNTGELFF.

The chain joins TRBV5-1 to TRBJ2-4, with D uncertain. With 0 bases removed from V and 10 bases from J, the gap between germline ends came to 8 bases. CDR3 length equals 12 residues. Germline CDR1 SGHRS, CDR2 YFSETQ. The CDR3 DNA follows: TGCGCCAGCAGCTTGGATGCCGGGATTCAGTACTTC. Its translation: CASSLDAGIQYF.

Details on this clone: The sample contains more than one DNA sequence encoding this CDR3. This chain links TRBV19 with TRBJ1-5; D unresolved. The germline V gene encodes CDR1 LNHDA and CDR2 SQIVND (reference sequence). The CDR3 has 13 residues. V was cut by 5 bases and J by 2 bases, with 7 bases left in between. The CDR3 loop reads CASSGGGNQPQHF. The DNA for the CDR3 is TGTGCCAGTAGTGGTGGGGGCAATCAGCCCCAGCATTTT.

This chain uses TRBV12-5 with TRBJ2-5; possible D gene TRBD2, 6 bases. CDR3 size: 14 residues. The germline V gene encodes CDR1 LGHNT and CDR2 FRNRAP. Trimming took off 1 base at V and 1 base at J, with 7 bases between the two ends. This CDR3 reads CASGLGLVQETQYF. The DNA of the CDR3 is TGTGCTAGTGGTTTGGGACTAGTCCAAGAGACCCAGTACTTC.

This rearrangement joins TRBV7-2 to TRBJ1-5; tentative D call: TRBD1 (5 bases). The CDR3 is 14 residues long. The germline gives CDR1 SGHTA, CDR2 FQGNSA. Trimming took off 3 bases at V and 4 bases at J, with 10 bases between the two ends. CDR3 sequence (DNA): TGTGCCAGCAGCTTCCGGGACCGGAATCAGCCCCAGCATTTT. Its protein product is CASSFRDRNQPQHF.

This clone has only one observation. The chain recombines TRBV28 with TRBJ1-4; the match to TRBD1 covers 7 bases. The CDR3 loop spans 15 amino acids. Germline values: CDR1 MDHEN, CDR2 SYDVKM. V dropped 6 bases and J dropped 5; count of bases not matched to a gene: 9. In DNA, the CDR3 is TGTGCCAGCAGCCCCACACAGGGGTTAAATGAAAAACTGTTTTTT. This translates into CASSPTQGLNEKLFF.